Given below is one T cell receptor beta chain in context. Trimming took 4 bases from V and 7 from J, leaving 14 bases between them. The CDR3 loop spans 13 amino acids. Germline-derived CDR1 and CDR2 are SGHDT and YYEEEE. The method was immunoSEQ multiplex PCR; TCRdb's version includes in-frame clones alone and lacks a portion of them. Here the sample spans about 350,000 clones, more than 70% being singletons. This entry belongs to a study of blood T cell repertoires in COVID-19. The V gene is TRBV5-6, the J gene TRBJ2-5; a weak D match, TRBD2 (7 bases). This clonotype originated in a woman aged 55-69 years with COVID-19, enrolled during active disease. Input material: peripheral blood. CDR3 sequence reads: CASSPGGQATQYF. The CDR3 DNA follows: TGTGCCAGCAGCCCCGGGGGGCAGGCGACCCAGTACTTC.